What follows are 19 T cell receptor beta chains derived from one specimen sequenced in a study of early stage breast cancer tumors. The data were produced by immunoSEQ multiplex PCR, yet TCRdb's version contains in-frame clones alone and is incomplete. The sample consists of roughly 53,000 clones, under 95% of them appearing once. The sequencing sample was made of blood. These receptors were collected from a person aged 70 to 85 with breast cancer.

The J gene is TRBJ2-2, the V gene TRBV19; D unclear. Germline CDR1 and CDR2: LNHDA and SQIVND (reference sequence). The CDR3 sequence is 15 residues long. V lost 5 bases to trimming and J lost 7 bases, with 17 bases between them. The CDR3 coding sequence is TGTGCCAGTAGTCTTCAAGCTAGGTTACTCGGGGAGCTGTTTTTT. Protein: CASSLQARLLGELFF.

The CDR3 is CASSFRPGGGYTF. The DNA of the CDR3 is TGTGCCAGCAGCTTCCGTCCAGGGGGAGGCTACACCTTC. The V call is TRBV5-6, the J call TRBJ1-2; 7 bases match TRBD1. In germline, CDR1 is SGHDT, CDR2 YYEEEE. The CDR3 loop spans 13 amino acids. J gave up 8 bases and V 2 bases, and 6 bases lay outside the gene matches.

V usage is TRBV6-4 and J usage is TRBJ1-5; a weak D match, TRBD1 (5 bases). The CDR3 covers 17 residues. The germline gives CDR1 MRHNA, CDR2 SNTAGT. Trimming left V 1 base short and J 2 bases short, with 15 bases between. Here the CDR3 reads CASSDWAKGFGNQPQHF. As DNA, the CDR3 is TGTGCCAGCAGTGACTGGGCCAAGGGGTTCGGCAATCAGCCCCAGCATTTT.

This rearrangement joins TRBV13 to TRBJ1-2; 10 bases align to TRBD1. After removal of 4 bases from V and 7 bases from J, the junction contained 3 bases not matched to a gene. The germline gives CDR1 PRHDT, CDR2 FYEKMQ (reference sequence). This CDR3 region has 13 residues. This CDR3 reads CASSSTGGFGYTF. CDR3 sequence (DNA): TGTGCCAGCAGCTCGACAGGGGGCTTTGGCTACACCTTC.

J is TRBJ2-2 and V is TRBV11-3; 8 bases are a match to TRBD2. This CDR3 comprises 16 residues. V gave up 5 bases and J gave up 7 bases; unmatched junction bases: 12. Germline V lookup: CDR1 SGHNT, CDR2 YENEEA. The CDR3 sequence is CASSVQSGGLGGELFF. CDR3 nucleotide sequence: TGTGCCAGCAGCGTTCAATCGGGGGGGCTGGGCGGGGAGCTGTTTTTT.

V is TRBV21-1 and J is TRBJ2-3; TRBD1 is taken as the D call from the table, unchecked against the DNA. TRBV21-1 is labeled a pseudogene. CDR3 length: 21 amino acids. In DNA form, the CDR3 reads TGTGCCAGCAGCAAAGAACGGGACAGGGGACGAATTCGGGAGGGCCCAGATACGCAGTATTTT. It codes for CASSKERDRGRIREGPDTQYF.

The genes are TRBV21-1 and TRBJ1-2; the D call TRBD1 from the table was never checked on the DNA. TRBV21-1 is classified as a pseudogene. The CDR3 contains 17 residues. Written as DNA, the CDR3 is TGTGCCAGCAGCCACCGGGACAGGGCCCCTTTGAACTATGGCTACACCTTC. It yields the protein CASSHRDRAPLNYGYTF.

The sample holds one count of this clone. CDR3 nucleotide sequence: TGTGCCAGCAGCTACCAATCCGGGACAGCCTTCAATGAGCAGTTCTTC. This gives the protein CASSYQSGTAFNEQFF. The rearrangement uses TRBV5-6 and TRBJ2-1; 7 nucleotides agree with TRBD1. The CDR3 has 16 residues. V lost 3 bases to trimming and J lost 6 bases; unmatched junction nucleotides: 12. Germline V gives CDR1 SGHDT, CDR2 YYEEEE.

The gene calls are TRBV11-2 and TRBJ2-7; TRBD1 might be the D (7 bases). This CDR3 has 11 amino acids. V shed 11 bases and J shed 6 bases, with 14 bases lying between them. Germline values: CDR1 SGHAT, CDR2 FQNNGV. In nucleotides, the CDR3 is TGTGCCTACAGGAGGGGGCTCGAGCAGTACTTC. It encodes CAYRRGLEQYF.

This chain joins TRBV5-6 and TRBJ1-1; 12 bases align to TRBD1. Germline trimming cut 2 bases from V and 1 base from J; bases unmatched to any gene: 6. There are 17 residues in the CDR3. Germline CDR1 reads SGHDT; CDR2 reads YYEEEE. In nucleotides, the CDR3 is TGTGCCAGCAGCTTCCTGGGGACAGGGGGCGGGAACACTGAAGCTTTCTTT. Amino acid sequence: CASSFLGTGGGNTEAFF.

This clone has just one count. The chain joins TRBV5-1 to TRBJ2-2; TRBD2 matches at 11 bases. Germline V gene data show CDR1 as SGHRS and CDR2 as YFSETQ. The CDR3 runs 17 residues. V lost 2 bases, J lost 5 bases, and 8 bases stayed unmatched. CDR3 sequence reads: CASSFLSGGAVTGELFF. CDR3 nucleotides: TGCGCCAGCAGCTTCCTTAGCGGGGGGGCCGTGACCGGGGAGCTGTTTTTT.

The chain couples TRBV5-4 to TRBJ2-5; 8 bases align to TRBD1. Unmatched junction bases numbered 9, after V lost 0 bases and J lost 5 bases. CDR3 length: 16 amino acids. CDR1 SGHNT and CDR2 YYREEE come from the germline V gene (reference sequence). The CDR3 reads CASSLGGRTGTETQYF. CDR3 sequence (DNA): TGTGCCAGCAGCTTGGGGGGGAGGACAGGGACGGAGACCCAGTACTTC.

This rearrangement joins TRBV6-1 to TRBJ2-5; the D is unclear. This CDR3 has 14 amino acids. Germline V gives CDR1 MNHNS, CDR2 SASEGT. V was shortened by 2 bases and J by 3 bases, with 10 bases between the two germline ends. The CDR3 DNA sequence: TGTGCCAGCAGTGAAAACTCTTACGAAGAGACCCAGTACTTC. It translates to CASSENSYEETQYF.

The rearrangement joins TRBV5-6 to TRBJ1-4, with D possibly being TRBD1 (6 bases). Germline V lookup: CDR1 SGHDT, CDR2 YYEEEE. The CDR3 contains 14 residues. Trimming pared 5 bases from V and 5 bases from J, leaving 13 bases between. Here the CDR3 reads CASRIQGRNEKLFF. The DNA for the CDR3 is TGTGCCAGCAGGATACAGGGTAGGAATGAAAAACTGTTTTTT.

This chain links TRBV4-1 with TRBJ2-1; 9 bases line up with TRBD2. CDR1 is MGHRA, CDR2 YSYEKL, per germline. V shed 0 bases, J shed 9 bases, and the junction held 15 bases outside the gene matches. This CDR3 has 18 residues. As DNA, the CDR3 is TGCGCCAGCAGCCAAGATAGGGTGTCTGCGGGGGGGCTTGGTGAGCAGTTCTTC. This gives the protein CASSQDRVSAGGLGEQFF.

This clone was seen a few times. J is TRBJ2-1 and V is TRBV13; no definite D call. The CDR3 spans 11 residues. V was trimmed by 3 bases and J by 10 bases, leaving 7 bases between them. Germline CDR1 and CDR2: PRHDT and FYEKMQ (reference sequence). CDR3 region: CASSFSGEQFF. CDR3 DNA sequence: TGTGCCAGCAGCTTTTCAGGAGAGCAGTTCTTC.

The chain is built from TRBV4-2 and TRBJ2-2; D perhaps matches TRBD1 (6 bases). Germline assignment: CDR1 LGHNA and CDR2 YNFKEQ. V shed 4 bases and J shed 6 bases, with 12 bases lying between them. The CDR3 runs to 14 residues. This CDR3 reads CASSRGQFPGELFF. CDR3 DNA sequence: TGTGCCAGCAGCCGGGGACAATTTCCCGGGGAGCTGTTTTTT.

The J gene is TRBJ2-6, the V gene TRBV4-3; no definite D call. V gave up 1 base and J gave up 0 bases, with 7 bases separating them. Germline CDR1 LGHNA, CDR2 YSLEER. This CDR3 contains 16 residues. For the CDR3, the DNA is TGCGCCAGCAGCCAAGGCGGAAACTCTGGGGCCAACGTCCTGACTTTC. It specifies CASSQGGNSGANVLTF.

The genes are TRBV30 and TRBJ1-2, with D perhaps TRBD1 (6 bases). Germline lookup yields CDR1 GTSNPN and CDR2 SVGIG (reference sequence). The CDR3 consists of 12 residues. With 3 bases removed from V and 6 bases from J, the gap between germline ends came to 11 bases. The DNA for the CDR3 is TGTGCCTGGAGGACACAGGGAAATGGCTACACCTTC. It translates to CAWRTQGNGYTF.